The clone carrying this T cell receptor (beta chain) was observed many times. Amplification targeted TCR beta CDR3 regions from RNA transcripts. TCR CDR3 regions were first amplified by RT-PCR with HTBI primers. In TCRdb, the multiplex PCR reads were re-called with MiXCR into one record per CDR3 protein. This table holds approximately 400,000 distinct CDR3 sequences, approximately 18% found once. This record comes from a study of T cells in Graves' hyperthyroidism and ophthalmopathy. Thyroid ultrasound, orbital computed tomography, clinical symptoms, and serum thyroxine and TRAb underpinned diagnoses. The PBMCs had their origin in approximately 10 ml of fresh peripheral blood. This CDR3 is built from 16 residues. V was pared by 5 bases and J by 3 bases, with 10 bases of the junction left unmatched. In germline, CDR1 is SEHNR, CDR2 FQNEAQ (reference sequence).

The chain is built from TRBV7-9 and TRBJ2-3; 8 nucleotides agree with TRBD2. Source material: blood. The sequence was obtained from a man between 18 and 35 years old with Graves' ophthalmopathy. The CDR3 spells CASSPASGLGTDTQYF. The CDR3 nucleotides are TGTGCCAGCAGCCCGGCCTCGGGACTAGGGACAGATACGCAGTATTTT.